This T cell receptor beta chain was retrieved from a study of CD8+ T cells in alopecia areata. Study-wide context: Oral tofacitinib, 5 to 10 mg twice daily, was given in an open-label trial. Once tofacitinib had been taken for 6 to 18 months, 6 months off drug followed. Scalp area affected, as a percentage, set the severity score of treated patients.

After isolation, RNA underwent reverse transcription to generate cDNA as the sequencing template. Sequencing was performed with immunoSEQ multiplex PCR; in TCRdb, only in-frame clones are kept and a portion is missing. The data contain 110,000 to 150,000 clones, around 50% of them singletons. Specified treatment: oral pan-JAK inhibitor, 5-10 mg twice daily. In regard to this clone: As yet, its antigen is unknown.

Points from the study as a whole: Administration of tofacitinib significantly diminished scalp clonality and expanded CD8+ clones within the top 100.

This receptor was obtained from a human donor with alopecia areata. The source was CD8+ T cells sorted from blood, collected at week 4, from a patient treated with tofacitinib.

The CDR3 DNA reads as TGCGCCAGCAGCCAAGGGGCAGGGACCTACGAGCAGTACTTC. Translating it yields CASSQGAGTYEQYF. V is TRBV4-1 and J is TRBJ2-7, with D possibly matching TRBD1 (5 bases). The V gene lost 1 base and the J gene lost 2 bases, with 9 bases spanning the gap. CDR1 is MGHRA, CDR2 YSYEKL, per germline. The CDR3 runs to 14 residues.